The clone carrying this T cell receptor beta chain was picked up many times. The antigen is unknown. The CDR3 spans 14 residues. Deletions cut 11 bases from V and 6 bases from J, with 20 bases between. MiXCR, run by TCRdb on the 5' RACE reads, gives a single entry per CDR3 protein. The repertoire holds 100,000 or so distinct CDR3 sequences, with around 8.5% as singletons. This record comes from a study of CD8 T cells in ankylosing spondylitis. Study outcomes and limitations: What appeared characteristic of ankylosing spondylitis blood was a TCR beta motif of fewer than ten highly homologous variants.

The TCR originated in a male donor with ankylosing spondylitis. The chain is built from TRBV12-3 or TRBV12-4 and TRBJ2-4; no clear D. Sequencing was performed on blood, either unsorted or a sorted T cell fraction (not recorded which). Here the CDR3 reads CAVTPLGTTNIQYF. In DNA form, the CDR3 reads TGTGCCGTCACCCCTCTGGGCACAACAAACATTCAGTACTTC.